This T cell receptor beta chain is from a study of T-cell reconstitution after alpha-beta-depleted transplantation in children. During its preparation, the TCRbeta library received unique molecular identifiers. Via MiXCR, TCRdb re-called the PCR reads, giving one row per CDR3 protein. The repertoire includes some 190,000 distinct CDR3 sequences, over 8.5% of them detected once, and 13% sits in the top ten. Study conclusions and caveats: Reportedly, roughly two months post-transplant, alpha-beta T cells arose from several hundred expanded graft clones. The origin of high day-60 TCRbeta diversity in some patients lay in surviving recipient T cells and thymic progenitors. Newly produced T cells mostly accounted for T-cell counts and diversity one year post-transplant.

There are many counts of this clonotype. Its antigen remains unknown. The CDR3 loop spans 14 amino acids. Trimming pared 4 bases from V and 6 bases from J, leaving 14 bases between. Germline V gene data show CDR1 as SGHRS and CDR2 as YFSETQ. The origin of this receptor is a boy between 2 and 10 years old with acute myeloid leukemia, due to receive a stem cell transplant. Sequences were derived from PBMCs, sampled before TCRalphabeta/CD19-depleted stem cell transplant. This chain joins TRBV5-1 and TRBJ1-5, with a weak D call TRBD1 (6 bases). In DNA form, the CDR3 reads TGCGCCAGCAGCGAACAGGGTAATGGTCAGCCCCAGCATTTT. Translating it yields CASSEQGNGQPQHF.